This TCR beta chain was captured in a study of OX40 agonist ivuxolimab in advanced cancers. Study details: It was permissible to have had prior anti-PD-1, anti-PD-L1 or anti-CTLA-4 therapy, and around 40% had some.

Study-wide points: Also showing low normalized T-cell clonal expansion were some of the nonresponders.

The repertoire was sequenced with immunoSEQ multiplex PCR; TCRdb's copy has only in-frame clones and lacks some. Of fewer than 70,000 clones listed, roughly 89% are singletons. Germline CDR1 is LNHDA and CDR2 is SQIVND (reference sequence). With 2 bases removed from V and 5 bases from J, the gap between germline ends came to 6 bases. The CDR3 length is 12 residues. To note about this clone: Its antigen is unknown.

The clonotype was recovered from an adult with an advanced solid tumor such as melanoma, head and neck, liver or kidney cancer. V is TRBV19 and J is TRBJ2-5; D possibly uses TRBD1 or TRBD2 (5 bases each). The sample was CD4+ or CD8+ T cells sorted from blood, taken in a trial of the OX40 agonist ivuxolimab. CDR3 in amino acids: CASSIWGETQYF. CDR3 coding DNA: TGTGCCAGTAGTATATGGGGGGAGACCCAGTACTTC.